The entry below describes one T cell receptor beta chain. This entry comes from a study of T cell changes during pregnancy in multiple sclerosis. Generated by immunoSEQ multiplex PCR, the TCRdb table keeps only in-frame clones and is missing some. Of about 24,000 clones in the sample, approximately 90% were seen once. Germline V gives CDR1 SEHNR, CDR2 FQNEAQ (reference sequence). This CDR3 has 15 residues. With 1 base clipped from V and 8 bases from J, the junction kept 10 bases outside the gene matches. V usage is TRBV7-9 and J usage is TRBJ1-2; 7 bases fit TRBD1. The sample here was CD4+ T cells from peripheral blood mononuclear cells, taken in the first trimester of pregnancy. This TCR came from a female donor in good health, enrolled as a control in a pregnancy study. CDR3 residues: CASSLEQGMRGGYTF. For the CDR3, the DNA is TGTGCCAGCAGCTTAGAACAGGGGATGAGGGGAGGCTACACCTTC. The variable domain in full, with the rest retrieved from reference TRBV7-9 and TRBJ1-2, is DTGVSQNPRHKITKRGQNVTFRCDPISEHNRLYWYRQTLGQGPEFLTYFQNEAQLEKSRLLSDRFSAERPKGSFSTLEIQRTEQGDSAMYLCASSLEQGMRGGYTFGSGTRLTVV.